Within the sample, the clone carrying this T cell receptor (beta chain) is medium-sized. Its antigen remains unidentified. This record belongs to a study of spatial heterogeneity in lung cancer. Background on the study: TCR and UMI combinations that were unique each appeared, on average, more than ten times in raw reads. General study findings and limits: The number of expanded tumor alpha and beta chains correlated with mutation number.

Time point specified: sample taken at primary tumor resection. TCRdb reanalysed the 5' RACE reads using MiXCR and keeps one entry per CDR3 protein. The table records some 3,300 distinct CDR3 sequences, over 5.5% of them present only once. This receptor was taken from a female donor with early-stage non-small cell lung cancer. The sequenced sample was lung tumor tissue, obtained at surgery.

The CDR3 DNA is TGTGCCAGCAGCTTAAATCCTCTCGCCGACACCGGGGAGCTGTTTTTT. Translating gives CASSLNPLADTGELFF. The chain combines TRBV7-3 with TRBJ2-2, with D hard to call. The CDR3 spans 16 residues. Germline V lookup: CDR1 SGHTA, CDR2 FQGTGA. Trimming removed 1 base at V and 3 bases at J, with 12 bases between.